The source of this T cell receptor (beta chain) is a study of vaccination effects on CD4 cells after COVID-19. Study-wide results and limits: By a late point after vaccination, infection- and vaccine-induced clones had shrunk markedly through clonal contraction. Within healthy vaccinees, only 1 of 255 vaccine-induced clones displayed cross-reactivity with common cold coronaviruses.

This clone was recorded once. Antigen: not known. V shed 2 bases and J shed 5 bases, with 18 bases lying between them. This CDR3 region has 16 residues. Per germline, CDR1 MNHNS and CDR2 SASEGT. Upon completion of around ten days in culture, CD4+ T cells were isolated. Profiling relied on immunoSEQ multiplex PCR, and the TCRdb table lists in-frame clones only, not all of them. The sample carries around 70,000 clones, roughly 80% recorded once. The chain couples TRBV6-1 to TRBJ2-5; D not resolved. The receptor was isolated from a human donor who received a COVID-19 vaccine. The sequencing here drew on CD4+ T cells from PBMCs cultured without peptide, taken before COVID-19 vaccination. The CDR3 loop reads CASSERAFGRPETQYF. Written as DNA, the CDR3 is TGTGCCAGCAGTGAACGGGCCTTTGGCCGCCCGGAGACCCAGTACTTC.